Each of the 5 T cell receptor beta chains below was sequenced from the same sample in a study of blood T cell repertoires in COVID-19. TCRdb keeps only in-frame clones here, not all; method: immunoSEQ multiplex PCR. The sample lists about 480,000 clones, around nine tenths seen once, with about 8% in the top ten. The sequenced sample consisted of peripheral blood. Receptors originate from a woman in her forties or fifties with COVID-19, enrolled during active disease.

This CDR3 is CASSESIGLAGTYEQYF. As DNA, the CDR3 is TGCGCCAGCAGTGAGTCGATAGGGCTAGCGGGGACCTACGAGCAGTACTTC. The rearrangement links TRBV10-2 to TRBJ2-7; the match to TRBD2 covers 9 bases. The CDR3 has 17 amino acids. J was trimmed by 2 bases and V by 0 bases; bases with no gene match: 8. From germline, CDR1 is WSHSY and CDR2 SAAADI.

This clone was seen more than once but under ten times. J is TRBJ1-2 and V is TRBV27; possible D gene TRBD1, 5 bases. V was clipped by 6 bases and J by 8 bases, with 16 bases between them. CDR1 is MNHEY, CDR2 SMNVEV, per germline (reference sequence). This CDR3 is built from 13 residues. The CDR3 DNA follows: TGTGCCAGCAGCGGGACGGGACTCGGGGGCTACACCTTC. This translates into CASSGTGLGGYTF.

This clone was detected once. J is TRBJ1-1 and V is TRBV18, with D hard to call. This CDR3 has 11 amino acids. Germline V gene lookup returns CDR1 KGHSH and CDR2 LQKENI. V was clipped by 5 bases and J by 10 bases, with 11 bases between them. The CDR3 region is CASSSPKLAFF. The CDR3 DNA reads TGTGCCAGCTCATCCCCCAAGCTAGCTTTCTTT.

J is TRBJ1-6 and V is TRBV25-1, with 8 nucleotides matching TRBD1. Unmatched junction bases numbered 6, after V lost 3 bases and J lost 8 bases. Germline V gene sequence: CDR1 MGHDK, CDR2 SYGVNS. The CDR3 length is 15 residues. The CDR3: CASSDFRGQDSPLHF. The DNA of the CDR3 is TGTGCCAGCAGTGATTTCAGGGGGCAGGATTCACCCCTCCACTTT.

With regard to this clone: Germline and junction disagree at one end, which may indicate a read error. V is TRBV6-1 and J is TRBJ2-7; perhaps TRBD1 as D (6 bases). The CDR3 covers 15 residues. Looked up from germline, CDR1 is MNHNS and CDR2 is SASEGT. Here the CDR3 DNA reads TGTGCCAGCAGCGAAGCCCGGGACATTACCTACGAGCAGTACTTC. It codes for CASSEARDITYEQYF.